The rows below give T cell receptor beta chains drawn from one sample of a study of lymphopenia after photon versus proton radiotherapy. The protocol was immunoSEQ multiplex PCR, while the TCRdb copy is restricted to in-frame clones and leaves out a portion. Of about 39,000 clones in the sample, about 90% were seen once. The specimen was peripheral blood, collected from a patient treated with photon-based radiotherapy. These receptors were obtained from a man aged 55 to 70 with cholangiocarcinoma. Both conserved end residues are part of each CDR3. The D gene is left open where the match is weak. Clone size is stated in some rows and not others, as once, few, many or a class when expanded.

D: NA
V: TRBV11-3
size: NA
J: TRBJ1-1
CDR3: CASSLVGSEAFF
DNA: TGTGCCAGCAGCTTAGTGGGATCCGAAGCTTTCTTT

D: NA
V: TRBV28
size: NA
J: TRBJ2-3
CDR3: CASSMNRALHTDTQYF
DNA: TGTGCCAGCAGTATGAACAGGGCCCTTCACACAGATACGCAGTATTTT

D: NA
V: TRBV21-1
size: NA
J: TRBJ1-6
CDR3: CASSKVAAYTYNSPLHF
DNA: TGTGCCAGCAGCAAAGTAGCAGCGTACACCTATAATTCACCCCTCCACTTT

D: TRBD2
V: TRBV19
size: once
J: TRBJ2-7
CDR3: CASSPTSGRAHEQYF
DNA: TGTGCCAGTAGTCCGACTAGCGGGAGGGCCCACGAGCAGTACTTC

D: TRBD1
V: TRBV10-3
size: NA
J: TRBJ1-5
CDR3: CAISTDRGNQPQHF
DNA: TGTGCCATCAGCACAGACAGGGGCAATCAGCCCCAGCATTTT

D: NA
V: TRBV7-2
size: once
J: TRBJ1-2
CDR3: CASSYSVLGFGYTF
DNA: TGTGCCAGCAGCTATAGCGTGCTTGGGTTTGGCTACACCTTC

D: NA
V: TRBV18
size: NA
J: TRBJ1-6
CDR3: CASSPGEGSPLHF
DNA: TGTGCCAGCTCACCAGGGGAGGGATCACCCCTCCACTTT

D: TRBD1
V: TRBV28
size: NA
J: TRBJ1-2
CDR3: CASSPPQGDGYTF
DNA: TGTGCCAGCAGTCCACCACAGGGGGACGGCTACACCTTC

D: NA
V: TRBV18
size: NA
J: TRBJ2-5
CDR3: CASSPPGQETQYF
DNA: TGTGCCAGCTCACCACCAGGGCAAGAGACCCAGTACTTC

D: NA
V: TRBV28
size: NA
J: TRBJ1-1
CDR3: CASSPLITEAFF
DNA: TGTGCCAGCAGTCCCCTCATCACTGAAGCTTTCTTT

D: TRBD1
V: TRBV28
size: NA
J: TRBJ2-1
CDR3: CASSTGQPYNEQFF
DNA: TGTGCCAGCAGTACGGGACAGCCCTACAATGAGCAGTTCTTC

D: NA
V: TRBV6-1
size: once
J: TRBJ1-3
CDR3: CASSAQQRRGTIYF
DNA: TGTGCCAGCAGTGCACAACAGAGGAGGGGCACCATATATTTT

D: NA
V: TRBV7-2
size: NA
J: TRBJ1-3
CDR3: CASSVGHHSGNTIYF
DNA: TGTGCCAGCAGCGTGGGACACCACTCTGGAAACACCATATATTTT

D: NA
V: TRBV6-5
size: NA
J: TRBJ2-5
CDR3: CASSYFLYSTQYF
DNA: TGTGCCAGCAGTTACTTCCTTTATTCGACCCAGTACTTC

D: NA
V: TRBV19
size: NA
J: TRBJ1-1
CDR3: CASSMERGSLNTEAFF
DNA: TGTGCCAGTAGTATGGAGAGGGGATCCCTGAACACTGAAGCTTTCTTT

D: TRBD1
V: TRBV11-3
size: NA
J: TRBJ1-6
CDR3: CASSFGGQGNSPLHF
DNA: TGTGCCAGCAGCTTCGGAGGACAGGGTAATTCACCCCTCCACTTT

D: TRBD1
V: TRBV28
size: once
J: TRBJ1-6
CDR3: CASTRDRGSYNSPLHF
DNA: TGTGCCAGCACTAGGGACAGGGGTTCCTATAATTCACCCCTCCACTTT

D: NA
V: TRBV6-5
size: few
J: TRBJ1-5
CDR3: CASNFDRWSNQPQHF
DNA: TGTGCCAGCAATTTCGACAGGTGGAGCAATCAGCCCCAGCATTTT

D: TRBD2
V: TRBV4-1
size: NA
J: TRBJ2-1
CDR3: CASSHGWGTSGSNEQFF
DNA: TGCGCCAGCAGCCACGGGTGGGGGACTAGCGGGAGTAATGAGCAGTTCTTC

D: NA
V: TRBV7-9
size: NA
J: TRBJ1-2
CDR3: CASSLDSYGYTF
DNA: TGTGCCAGCAGCCTAGACAGCTATGGCTACACCTTC

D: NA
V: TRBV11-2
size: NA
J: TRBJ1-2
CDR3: CASTWGVGRELGYTF
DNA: TGTGCCAGCACCTGGGGGGTGGGTAGGGAACTTGGCTACACCTTC

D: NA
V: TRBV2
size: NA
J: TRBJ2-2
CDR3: CASNILNTGELFF
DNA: TGTGCCAGCAACATTCTGAACACCGGGGAGCTGTTTTTT

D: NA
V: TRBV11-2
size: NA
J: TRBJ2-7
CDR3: CASSLWTPPYEQYF
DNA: TGTGCCAGCAGCTTATGGACACCCCCCTACGAGCAGTACTTC

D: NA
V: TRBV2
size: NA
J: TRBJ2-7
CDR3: CASSGQAHEQYF
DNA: TGTGCCAGCAGTGGACAGGCTCACGAGCAGTACTTC

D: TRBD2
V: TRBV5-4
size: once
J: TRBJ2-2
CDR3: CASSLETSGSHTGELFF
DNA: TGTGCCAGCAGCCTCGAGACTAGCGGCAGTCACACCGGGGAGCTGTTTTTT

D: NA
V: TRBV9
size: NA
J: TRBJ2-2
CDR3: CASSVVQGTGELFF
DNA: TGTGCCAGCAGCGTAGTTCAAGGCACCGGGGAGCTGTTTTTT

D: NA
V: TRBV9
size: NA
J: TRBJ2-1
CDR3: CASSVEAGRPEQFF
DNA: TGTGCCAGCAGCGTAGAGGCGGGGAGACCTGAGCAGTTCTTC

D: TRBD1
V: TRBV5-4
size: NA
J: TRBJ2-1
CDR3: CASSFLDRVWGEQFF
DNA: TGTGCCAGCAGCTTCTTAGACAGGGTATGGGGCGAGCAGTTCTTC

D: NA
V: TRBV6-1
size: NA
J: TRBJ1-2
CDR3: CATLPVYGYTF
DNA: TGTGCCACCCTACCCGTCTATGGCTACACCTTC

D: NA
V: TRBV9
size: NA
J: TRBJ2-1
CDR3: CASSVDGRKVEQFF
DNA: TGTGCCAGCAGCGTCGATGGGAGAAAGGTTGAGCAGTTCTTC

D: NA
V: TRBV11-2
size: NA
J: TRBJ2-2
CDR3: CASSLNPGQNTGELFF
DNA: TGTGCCAGCAGCTTAAATCCCGGGCAGAACACCGGGGAGCTGTTTTTT

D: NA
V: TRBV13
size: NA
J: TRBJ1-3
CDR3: CASSPHSGNTIYF
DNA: TGTGCCAGCAGCCCCCACTCTGGAAACACCATATATTTT

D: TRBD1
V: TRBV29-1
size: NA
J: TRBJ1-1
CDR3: CSVETGTGRTEAFF
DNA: TGCAGCGTTGAAACTGGGACAGGGAGGACTGAAGCTTTCTTT

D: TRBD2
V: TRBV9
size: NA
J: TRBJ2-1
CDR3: CASSPRLAVDNEQFF
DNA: TGTGCCAGCAGCCCCCGACTAGCGGTCGACAATGAGCAGTTCTTC

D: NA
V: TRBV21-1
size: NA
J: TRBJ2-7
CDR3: CASRQNPFAYEQYF
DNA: TGTGCCAGCAGGCAAAACCCGTTTGCCTACGAGCAGTACTTC